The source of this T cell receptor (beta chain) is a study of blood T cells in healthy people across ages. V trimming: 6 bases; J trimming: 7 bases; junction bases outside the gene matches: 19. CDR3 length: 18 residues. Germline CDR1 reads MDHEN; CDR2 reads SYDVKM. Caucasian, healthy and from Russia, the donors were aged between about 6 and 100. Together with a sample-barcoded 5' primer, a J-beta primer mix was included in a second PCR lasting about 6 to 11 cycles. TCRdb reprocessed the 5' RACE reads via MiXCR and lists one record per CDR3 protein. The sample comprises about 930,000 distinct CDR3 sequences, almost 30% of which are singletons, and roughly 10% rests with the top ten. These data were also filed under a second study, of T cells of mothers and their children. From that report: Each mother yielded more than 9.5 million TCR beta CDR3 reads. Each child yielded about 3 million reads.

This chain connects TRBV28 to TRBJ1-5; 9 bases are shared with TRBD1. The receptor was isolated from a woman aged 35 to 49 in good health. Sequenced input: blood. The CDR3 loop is CASSYTLRDREVEQPQHF. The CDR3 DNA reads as TGTGCCAGCAGCTACACACTCCGGGACAGGGAAGTGGAGCAGCCCCAGCATTTT.